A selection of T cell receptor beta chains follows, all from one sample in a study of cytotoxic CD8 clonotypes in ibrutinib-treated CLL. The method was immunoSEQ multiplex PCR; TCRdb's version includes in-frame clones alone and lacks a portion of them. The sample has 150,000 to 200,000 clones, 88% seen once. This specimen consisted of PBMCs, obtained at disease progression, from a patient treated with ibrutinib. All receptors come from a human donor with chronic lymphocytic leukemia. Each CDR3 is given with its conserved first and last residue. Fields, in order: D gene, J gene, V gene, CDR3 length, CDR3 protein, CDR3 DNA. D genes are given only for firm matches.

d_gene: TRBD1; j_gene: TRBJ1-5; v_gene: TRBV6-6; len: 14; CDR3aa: CASSREGAGQPQHF; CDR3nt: TGTGCCAGCAGTCGAGAGGGGGCCGGACAGCCCCAGCATTTT
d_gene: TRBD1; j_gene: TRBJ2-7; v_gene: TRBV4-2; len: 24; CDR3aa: CASSPFPGQGVSWARQLNSYEQYF; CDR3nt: TGTGCCAGCAGCCCCTTTCCGGGACAGGGGGTGTCTTGGGCTAGGCAACTCAACTCCTACGAGCAGTACTTC
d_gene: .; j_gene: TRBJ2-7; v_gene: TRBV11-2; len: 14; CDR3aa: CASSRGDSPYEQYF; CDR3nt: TGTGCCAGCAGCCGCGGGGACAGCCCCTACGAGCAGTACTTC
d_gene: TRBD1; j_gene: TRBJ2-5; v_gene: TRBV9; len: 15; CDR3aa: CASSQRGQGWETQYF; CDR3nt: TGTGCCAGCAGCCAACGGGGACAGGGTTGGGAGACCCAGTACTTC
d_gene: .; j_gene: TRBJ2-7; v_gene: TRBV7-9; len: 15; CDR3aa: CASSFSGDLTYEQYF; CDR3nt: TGTGCCAGCAGCTTTTCGGGGGACCTAACCTACGAGCAGTACTTC
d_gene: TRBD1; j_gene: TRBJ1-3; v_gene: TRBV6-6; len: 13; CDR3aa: CASRQGKRNTIYF; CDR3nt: TGTGCCAGCCGACAGGGTAAACGAAACACCATATATTTT
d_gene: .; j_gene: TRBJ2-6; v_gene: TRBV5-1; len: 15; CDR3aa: CASSSQVSGANVLTF; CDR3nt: TGCGCCAGCAGCTCACAGGTCTCTGGGGCCAACGTCCTGACTTTC
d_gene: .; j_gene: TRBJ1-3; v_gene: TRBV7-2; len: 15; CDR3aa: CASSPPRGSGNTIYF; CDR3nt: TGTGCCAGCAGCCCCCCCCGGGGCTCTGGAAACACCATATATTTT
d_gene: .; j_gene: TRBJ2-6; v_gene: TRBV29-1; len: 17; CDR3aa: CSAGVGTSISGANVLTF; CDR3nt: TGCAGCGCCGGAGTTGGGACATCGATCTCTGGGGCCAACGTCCTGACTTTC
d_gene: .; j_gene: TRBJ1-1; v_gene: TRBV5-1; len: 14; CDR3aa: CASRLGERDTEAFF; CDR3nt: TGCGCCAGCAGACTTGGGGAGAGGGACACTGAAGCTTTCTTT
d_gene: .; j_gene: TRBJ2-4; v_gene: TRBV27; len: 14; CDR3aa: CASRTIPGKSIQYF; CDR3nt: TGTGCCAGCAGAACCATACCAGGGAAAAGCATTCAGTACTTC
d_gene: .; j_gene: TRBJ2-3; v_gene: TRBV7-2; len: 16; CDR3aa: CASSLGSGYSTDTQYF; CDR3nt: TGTGCCAGCAGCTTGGGTAGCGGATATAGCACAGATACGCAGTATTTT
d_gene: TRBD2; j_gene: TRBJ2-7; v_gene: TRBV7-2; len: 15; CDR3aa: CASSPRTSGTYEQYF; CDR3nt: TGTGCCAGCAGCCCGAGGACTAGCGGGACCTACGAGCAGTACTTC
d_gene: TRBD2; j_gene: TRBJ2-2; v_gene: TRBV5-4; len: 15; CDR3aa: CASSGTAGGFGELFF; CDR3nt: TGTGCCAGCAGCGGGACGGCGGGAGGGTTCGGGGAGCTGTTTTTT
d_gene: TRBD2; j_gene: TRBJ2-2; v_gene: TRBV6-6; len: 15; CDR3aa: CATSASGMNTGELFF; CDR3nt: TGTGCCACCTCGGCTAGCGGGATGAACACCGGGGAGCTGTTTTTT
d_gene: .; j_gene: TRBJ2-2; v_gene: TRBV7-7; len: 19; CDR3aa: CASSRKATGPGVWTGELFF; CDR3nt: TGTGCCAGCAGCCGGAAAGCTACAGGGCCAGGCGTTTGGACCGGGGAGCTGTTTTTT
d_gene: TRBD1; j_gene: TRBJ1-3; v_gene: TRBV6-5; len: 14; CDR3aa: CASREPGQVDTIYF; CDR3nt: TGTGCCAGCAGGGAACCGGGACAGGTTGACACCATATATTTT
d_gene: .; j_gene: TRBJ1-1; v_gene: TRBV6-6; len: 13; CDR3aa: CASSRVRNTEAFF; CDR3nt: TGTGCCAGCTCCAGGGTCCGGAACACTGAAGCTTTCTTT